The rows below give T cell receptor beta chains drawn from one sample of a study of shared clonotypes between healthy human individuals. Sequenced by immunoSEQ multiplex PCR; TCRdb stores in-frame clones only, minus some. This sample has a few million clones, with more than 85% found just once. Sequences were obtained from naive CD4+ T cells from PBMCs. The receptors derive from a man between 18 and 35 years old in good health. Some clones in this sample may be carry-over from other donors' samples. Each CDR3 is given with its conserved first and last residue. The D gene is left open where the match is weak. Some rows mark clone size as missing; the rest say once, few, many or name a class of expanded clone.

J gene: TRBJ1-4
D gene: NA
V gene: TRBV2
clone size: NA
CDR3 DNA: NA
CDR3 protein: CASSSSRQVGKLFF

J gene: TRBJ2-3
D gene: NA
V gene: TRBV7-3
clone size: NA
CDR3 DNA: TGTGCCAGCAGCCGTGGTGGACTAAGGAGCAGAGATACGCAGTATTTT
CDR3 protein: CASSRGGLRSRDTQYF

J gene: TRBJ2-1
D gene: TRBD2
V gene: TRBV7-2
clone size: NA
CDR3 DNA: TGTGCCAGCAGCTCTAGCGGGAGGGGCGACAATGAGCAGTTCTTC
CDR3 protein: CASSSSGRGDNEQFF

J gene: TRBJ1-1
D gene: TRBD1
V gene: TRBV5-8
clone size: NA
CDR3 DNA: TGTGCCAGCAGCTCCCGATTGGACAGGAATAAGGCTTTCTTT
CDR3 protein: CASSSRLDRNKAFF

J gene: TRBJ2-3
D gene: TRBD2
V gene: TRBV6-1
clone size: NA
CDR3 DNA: TGTGCCAGCAGCCTAGCGGGAGGTAGCACAGATACGCAGTATTTT
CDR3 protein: CASSLAGGSTDTQYF

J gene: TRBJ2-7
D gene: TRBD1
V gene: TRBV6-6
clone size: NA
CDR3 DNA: TGTGCCAGCAGTTACTCGGGACAGAACTACGAGCAGTACTTC
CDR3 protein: CASSYSGQNYEQYF

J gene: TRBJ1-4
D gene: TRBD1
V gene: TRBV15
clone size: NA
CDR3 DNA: TGTGCCACCAGCAGGAGACAGGGGGTAGAGGAAAAACTGTTTTTT
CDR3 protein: CATSRRQGVEEKLFF

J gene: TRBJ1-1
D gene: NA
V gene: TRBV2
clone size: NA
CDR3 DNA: TGTGCCAGCAAAGAGGGTGGGGCAGGTCCTTTCTTT
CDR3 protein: CASKEGGAGPFF

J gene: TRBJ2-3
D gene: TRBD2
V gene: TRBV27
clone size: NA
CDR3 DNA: TGTGCCAGCAGTATCGGACTAGCGGGCGCAGATACGCAGTATTTT
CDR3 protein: CASSIGLAGADTQYF

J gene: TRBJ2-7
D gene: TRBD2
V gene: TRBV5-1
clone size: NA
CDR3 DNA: TGCGCCAGCAGCTCCAGAGGGGTGCGGGAGGTATCAAGACGGAACGAGCAGTACTTC
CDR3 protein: CASSSRGVREVSRRNEQYF

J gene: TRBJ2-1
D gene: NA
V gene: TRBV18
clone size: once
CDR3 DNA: TGTGCCAGCTCACCGGCGGTAAGAGGGCAGTTCTTC
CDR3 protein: CASSPAVRGQFF

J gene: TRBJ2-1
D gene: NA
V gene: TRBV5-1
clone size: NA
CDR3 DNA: TGCGCCAGCTACGATCTGGGAAATGAGCAGTTCTTC
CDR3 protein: CASYDLGNEQFF

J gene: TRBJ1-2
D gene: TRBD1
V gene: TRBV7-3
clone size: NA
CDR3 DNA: TGTGCCAGCAGCTTCGCCCTTGGGACAGACGGCCTAGCTAACTATGGCTACACCTTC
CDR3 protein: CASSFALGTDGLANYGYTF

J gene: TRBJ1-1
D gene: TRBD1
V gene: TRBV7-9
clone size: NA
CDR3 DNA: TGTGCCAGCAGCTTAACAGGGGTGAACACTGAAGCTCTCTTT
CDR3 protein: CASSLTGVNTEALF

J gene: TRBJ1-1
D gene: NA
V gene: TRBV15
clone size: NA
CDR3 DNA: TGTGCCACTGGAGGAATGAACACTGAAGCTTTCTTT
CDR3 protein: CATGGMNTEAFF

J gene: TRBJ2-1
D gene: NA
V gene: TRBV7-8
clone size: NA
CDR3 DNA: TGTGCCACCGGCTTCGCCGGCAATGAGCAGTTCTTC
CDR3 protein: CATGFAGNEQFF

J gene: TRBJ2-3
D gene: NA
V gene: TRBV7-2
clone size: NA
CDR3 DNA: TGTGCCAGCAGCTTAAGGTCAGGGGCCACAGATACGCAGTATTTT
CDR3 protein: CASSLRSGATDTQYF

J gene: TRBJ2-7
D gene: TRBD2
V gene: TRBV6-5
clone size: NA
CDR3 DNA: TGTGCCAGCAGTTACTCAGCGGGAGTCTGGTACGAGCAGTACTTC
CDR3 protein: CASSYSAGVWYEQYF

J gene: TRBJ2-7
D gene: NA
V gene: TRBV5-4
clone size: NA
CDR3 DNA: TGTGCCAGCAGCGGCGAGAGGGGGACCGAGCAGTACTTC
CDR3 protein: CASSGERGTEQYF

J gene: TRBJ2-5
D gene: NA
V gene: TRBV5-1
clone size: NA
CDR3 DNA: TGCGCCAGCAGCTTGGTGGGCAGGGAGGAGACCCAGTACTTC
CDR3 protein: CASSLVGREETQYF

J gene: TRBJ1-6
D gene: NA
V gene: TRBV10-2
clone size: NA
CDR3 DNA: TGCGCCAGCAGTGATCGTAAGGTGGGGGATTCACCCCTCCACTTT
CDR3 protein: CASSDRKVGDSPLHF

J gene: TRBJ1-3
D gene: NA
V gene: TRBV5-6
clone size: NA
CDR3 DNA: TGTGCCAGCAGCCTCAGGGCCCAAAACCTGGGAAACACCATATATTTT
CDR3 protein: CASSLRAQNLGNTIYF

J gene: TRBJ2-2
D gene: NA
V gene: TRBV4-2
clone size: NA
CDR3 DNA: TGTGCCAGCAGCCAAACAATTCAGGGGCCCGGGGAGCTGTTTTTT
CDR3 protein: CASSQTIQGPGELFF

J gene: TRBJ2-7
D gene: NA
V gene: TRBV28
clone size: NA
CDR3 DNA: TGTGCCAGCAGTTTCCCCCCCCGGGAGCAGTACTTC
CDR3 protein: CASSFPPREQYF

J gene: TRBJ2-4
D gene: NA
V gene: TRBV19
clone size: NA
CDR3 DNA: TGTGCCAGTAGTCTGGCGAACATTCAGTACTTC
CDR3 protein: CASSLANIQYF

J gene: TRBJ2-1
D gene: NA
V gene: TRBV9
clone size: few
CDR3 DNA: TGTGCCAGCAGCGCCGTACCGGACAGATCCAATGAGCAGTTCTTC
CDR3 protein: CASSAVPDRSNEQFF

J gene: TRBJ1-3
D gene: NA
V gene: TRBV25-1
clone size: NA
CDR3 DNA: TGTGCCAGCGGGGGGGGGCAACCGGGAACCTCTGGAAACACCATATATTTT
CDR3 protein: CASGGGQPGTSGNTIYF

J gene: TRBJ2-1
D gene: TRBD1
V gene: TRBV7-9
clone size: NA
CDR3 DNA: TGTGCCAGCAGCCTTTGGGACAGGGGAAACCCTCTCTTC
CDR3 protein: CASSLWDRGNPLF

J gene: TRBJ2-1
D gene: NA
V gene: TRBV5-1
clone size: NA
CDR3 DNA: TGCGCCAGCAGCTCCCCTCGCAATGAGCAGTTCTTC
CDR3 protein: CASSSPRNEQFF

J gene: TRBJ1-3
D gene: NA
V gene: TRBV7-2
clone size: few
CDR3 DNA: TGTGCCAGCAGCTTAGTAGGAAACACCATATATTTT
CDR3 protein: CASSLVGNTIYF

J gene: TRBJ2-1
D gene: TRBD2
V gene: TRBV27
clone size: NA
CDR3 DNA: TGTGCCAGCAGCGTCTATCTAGCGGGAGGCCCAGGCAATGAGCAGTTCTTC
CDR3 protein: CASSVYLAGGPGNEQFF

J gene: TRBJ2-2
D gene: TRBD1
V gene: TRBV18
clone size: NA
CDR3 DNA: TGTGCCAGCTCACAAAACAGGGGGACCACCGGGGAGCTGTTTTTT
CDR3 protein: CASSQNRGTTGELFF

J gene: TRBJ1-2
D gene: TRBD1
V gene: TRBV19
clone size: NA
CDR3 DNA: TGTGCCAGTAGTCCCTGGACAGGGACGAACTATGGCTACACCTTC
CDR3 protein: CASSPWTGTNYGYTF

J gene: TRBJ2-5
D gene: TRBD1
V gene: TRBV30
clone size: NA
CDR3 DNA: TGTGCCTGGAGTCCGCGAGGTGGGACAGGGTGGGAGACCCAGTACTTC
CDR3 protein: CAWSPRGGTGWETQYF

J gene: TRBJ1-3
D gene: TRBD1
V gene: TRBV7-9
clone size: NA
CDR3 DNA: TGTGCCAGCAGCCGACAGGGTTACACCATATATTTT
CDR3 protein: CASSRQGYTIYF

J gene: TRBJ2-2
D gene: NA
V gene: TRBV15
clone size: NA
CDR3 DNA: TGTGCCACCAGCAGAGATAGACTGGAGAACACCGGGGAGCTGTTTTTT
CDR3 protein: CATSRDRLENTGELFF

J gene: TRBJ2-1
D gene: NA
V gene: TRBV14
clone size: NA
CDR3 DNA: TGTGCCAGCAGCCCCCCAACGGGGGTAGGCTCCTACAATGAGCAGTTCTTC
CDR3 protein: CASSPPTGVGSYNEQFF

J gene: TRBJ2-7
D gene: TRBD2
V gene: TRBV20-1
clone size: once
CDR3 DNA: TGCAGTGCTGTACTAGCGGGTGAGCAGTACTTC
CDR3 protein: CSAVLAGEQYF

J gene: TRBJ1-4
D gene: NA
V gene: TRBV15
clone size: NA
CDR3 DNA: TGTGCCACCAGCAGAGATCTCTTGGGGGCCGGCACTAATGAAAAACTGTTTTTT
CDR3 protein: CATSRDLLGAGTNEKLFF

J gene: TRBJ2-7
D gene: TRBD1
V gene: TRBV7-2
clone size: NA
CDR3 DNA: TGTGCCAGCAGCCCCCAGTGGCAGGGGGCGGGCTACGAGCAGTACTTC
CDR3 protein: CASSPQWQGAGYEQYF